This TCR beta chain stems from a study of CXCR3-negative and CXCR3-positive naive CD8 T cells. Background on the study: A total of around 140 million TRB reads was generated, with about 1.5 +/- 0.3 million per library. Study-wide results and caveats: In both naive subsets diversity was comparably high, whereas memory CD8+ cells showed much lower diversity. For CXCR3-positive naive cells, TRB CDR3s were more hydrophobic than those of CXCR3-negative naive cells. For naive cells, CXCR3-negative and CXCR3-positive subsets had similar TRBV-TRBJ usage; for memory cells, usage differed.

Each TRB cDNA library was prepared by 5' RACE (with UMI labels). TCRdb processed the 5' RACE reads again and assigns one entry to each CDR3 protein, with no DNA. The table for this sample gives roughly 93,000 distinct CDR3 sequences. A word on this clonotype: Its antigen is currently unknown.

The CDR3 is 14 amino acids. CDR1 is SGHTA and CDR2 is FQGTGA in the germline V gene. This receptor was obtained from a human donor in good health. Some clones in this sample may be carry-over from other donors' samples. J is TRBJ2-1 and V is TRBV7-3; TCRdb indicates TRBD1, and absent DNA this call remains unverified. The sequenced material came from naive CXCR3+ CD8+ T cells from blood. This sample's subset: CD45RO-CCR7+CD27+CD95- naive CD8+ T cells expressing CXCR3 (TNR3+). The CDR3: CASSLLQGGHEQFF.